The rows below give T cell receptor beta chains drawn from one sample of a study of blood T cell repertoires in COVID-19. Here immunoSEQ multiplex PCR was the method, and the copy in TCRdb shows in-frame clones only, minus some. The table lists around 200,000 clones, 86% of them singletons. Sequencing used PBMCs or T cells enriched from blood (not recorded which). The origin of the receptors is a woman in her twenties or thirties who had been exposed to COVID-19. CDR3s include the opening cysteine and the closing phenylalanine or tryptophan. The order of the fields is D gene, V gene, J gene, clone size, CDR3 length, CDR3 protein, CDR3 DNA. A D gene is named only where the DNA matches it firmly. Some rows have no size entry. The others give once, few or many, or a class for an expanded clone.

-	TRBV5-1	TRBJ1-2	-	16	CASSLAGRQSNYGYTF	TGCGCCAGCAGCTTGGCCGGTAGACAGTCTAACTATGGCTACACCTTC
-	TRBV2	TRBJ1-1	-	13	CASRQGEETEAFF	TGTGCCAGCAGGCAGGGTGAGGAAACTGAAGCTTTCTTT
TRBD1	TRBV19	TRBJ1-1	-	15	CASSTSGGLGTEAFF	TGTGCCAGTAGTACATCAGGGGGCTTGGGCACTGAAGCTTTCTTT
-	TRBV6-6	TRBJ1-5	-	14	CASIRDSGGQPQHF	TGTGCCAGCATTCGGGACTCCGGGGGTCAGCCCCAGCATTTT
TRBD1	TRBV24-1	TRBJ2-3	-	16	CATSDQGQSLMDTQYF	TGTGCCACCAGTGATCAGGGACAGTCTTTAATGGATACGCAGTATTTT
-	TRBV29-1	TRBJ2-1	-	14	CSVEGGEAYNEQFF	TGCAGCGTTGAAGGTGGGGAGGCCTACAATGAGCAGTTCTTC
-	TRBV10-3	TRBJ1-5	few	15	CAISEFQVSNQPQHF	TGTGCCATCAGTGAGTTCCAGGTTAGCAATCAGCCCCAGCATTTT
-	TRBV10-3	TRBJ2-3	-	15	CAISESVDGTDTQYF	TGTGCCATCAGTGAGTCGGTAGATGGCACAGATACGCAGTATTTT
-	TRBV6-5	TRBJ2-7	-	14	CASSYLDRAYEQYF	TGTGCCAGCAGTTACCTCGACAGAGCCTACGAGCAGTACTTC
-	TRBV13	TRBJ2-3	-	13	CASFQRGTDTQYF	TGTGCCAGCTTCCAACGGGGCACAGATACGCAGTATTTT
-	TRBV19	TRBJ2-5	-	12	CASSARRGTQYF	TGTGCCAGTAGTGCCCGCCGGGGGACCCAGTACTTC
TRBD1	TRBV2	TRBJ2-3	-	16	CASTPTGLVGTDTQYF	TGTGCCAGCACCCCGACAGGGTTGGTGGGCACAGATACGCAGTATTTT
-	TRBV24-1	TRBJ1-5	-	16	CATSDPGTSTGQPQHF	TGTGCCACCAGTGACCCGGGGACTTCGACGGGACAGCCCCAGCATTTT
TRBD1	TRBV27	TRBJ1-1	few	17	CASSLWGDRSKDTEAFF	TGTGCCAGCAGTTTATGGGGGGACAGAAGCAAGGACACTGAAGCTTTCTTT
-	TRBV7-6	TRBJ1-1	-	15	CASSLAQGSNTEAFF	TGTGCCAGCAGCTTAGCGCAGGGGTCGAACACTGAAGCTTTCTTT
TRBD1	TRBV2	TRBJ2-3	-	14	CASSDRGIDDTQYF	TGTGCCAGCAGTGACAGGGGGATTGATGATACGCAGTATTTT
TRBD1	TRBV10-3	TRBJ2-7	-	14	CAADRGPSSYEQYF	TGTGCCGCCGACAGGGGGCCAAGCTCCTACGAGCAGTACTTC
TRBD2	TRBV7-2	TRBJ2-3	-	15	CASSTASGGSNTQYF	TGTGCCAGCAGCACCGCTAGCGGGGGGTCGAATACGCAGTATTTT